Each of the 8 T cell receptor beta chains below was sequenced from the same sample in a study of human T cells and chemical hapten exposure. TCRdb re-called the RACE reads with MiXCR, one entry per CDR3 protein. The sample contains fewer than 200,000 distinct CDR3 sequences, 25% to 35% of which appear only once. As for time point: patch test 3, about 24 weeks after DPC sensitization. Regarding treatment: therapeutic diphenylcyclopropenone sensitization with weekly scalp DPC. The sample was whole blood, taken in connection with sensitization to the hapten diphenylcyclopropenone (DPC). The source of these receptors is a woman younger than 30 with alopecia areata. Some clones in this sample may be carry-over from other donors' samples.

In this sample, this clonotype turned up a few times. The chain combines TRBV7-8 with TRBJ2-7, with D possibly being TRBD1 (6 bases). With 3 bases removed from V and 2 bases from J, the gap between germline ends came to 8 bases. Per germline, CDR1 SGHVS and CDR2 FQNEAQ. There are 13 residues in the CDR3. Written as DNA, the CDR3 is TGTGCCAGCAGCTTGAGGGGGACCTACGAGCAGTACTTC. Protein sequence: CASSLRGTYEQYF. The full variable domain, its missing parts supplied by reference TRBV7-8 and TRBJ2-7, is GAGVSQSPRYKVAKRGQDVALRCDPISGHVSLFWYQQALGQGPEFLTYFQNEAQLDKSGLPSDRFFAERPEGSVSTLKIQRTQQEDSAVYLCASSLRGTYEQYFGPGTRLTVT.

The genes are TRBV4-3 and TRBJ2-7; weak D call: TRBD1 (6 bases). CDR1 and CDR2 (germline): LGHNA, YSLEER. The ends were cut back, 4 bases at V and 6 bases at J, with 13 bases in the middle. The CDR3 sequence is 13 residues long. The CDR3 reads CASSRGGFGEQYF. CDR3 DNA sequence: TGCGCCAGCAGCCGAGGGGGATTTGGCGAGCAGTACTTC.

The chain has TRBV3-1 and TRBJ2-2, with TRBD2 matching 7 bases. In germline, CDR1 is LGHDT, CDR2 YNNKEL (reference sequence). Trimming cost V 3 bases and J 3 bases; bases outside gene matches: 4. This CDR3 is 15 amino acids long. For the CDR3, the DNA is TGTGCCAGCAGCCACCGGCGGGGGTACACCGGGGAGCTGTTTTTT. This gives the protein CASSHRRGYTGELFF. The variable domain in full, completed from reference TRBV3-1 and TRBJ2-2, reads DTAVSQTPKYLVTQMGNDKSIKCEQNLGHDTMYWYKQDSKKFLKIMFSYNNKELIINETVPNRFSPKSPDKAHLNLHINSLELGDSAVYFCASSHRRGYTGELFFGEGSRLTVL.

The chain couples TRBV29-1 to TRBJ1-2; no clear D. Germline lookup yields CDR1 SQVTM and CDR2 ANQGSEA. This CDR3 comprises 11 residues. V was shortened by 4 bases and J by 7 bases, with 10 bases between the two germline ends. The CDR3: CSVASESGYTF. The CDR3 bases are TGCAGCGTTGCCTCAGAGAGTGGCTACACCTTC.

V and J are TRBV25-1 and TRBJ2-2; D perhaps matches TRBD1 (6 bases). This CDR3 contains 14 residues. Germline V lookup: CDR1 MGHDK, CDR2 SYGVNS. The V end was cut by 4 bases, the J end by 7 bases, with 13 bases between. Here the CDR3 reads CASSAIQGFGELFF. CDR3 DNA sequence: TGTGCCAGCAGTGCTATACAGGGTTTCGGGGAGCTGTTTTTT.

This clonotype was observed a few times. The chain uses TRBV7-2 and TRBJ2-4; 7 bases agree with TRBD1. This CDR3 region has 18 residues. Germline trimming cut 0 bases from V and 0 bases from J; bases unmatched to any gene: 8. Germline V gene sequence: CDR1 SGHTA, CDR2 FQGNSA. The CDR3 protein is CASSLAGQPGRAKNIQYF. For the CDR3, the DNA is TGTGCCAGCAGCTTAGCGGGACAGCCCGGACGAGCCAAAAACATTCAGTACTTC.

Written as DNA, the CDR3 is TGTGCCAGCAAGACAGGGACCATGAACACTGAAGCTTTCTTT. Translation: CASKTGTMNTEAFF. The gene calls are TRBV28 and TRBJ1-1; 7 nucleotides agree with TRBD1. Germline assignment: CDR1 MDHEN and CDR2 SYDVKM. This CDR3 contains 14 residues. The V segment lost 7 bases and the J segment 0 bases; nucleotides outside the gene matches: 5.

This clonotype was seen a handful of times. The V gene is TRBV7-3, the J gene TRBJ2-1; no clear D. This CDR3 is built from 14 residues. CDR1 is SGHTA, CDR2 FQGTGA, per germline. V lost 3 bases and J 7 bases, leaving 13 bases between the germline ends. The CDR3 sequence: CASSLARNGNEQFF. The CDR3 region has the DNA TGTGCCAGCAGCTTGGCGAGGAACGGGAATGAGCAGTTCTTC.